The 10 T cell receptor beta chains reported below all come from one sample, sequenced in a study of blood T cell repertoires in COVID-19. Assay used: immunoSEQ multiplex PCR; TCRdb lists only in-frame clones, some missing. The data contain approximately 53,000 clones, around 82% of them singletons. The sequencing sample was made of peripheral blood. Receptors were obtained from a woman in her sixties with acute or convalescent COVID-19.

The J gene is TRBJ2-1, the V gene TRBV11-2; D may be TRBD2 (7 bases). In germline, CDR1 is SGHAT, CDR2 FQNNGV. The CDR3 has 15 residues. With 7 bases removed from V and 9 bases from J, the gap between germline ends came to 22 bases. The CDR3 region has the DNA TGTGCCAGCACCTCGATGGGAGGGGGGGCTGGTGAGCAGTTCTTC. This encodes CASTSMGGGAGEQFF.

The chain has TRBV18 and TRBJ1-2; 9 nucleotides agree with TRBD1. From germline, CDR1 is KGHSH and CDR2 LQKENI. V shed 3 bases, J shed 8 bases, and the junction held 13 bases outside the gene matches. The CDR3 consists of 16 residues. CDR3 coding DNA: TGTGCCAGCTCACCTTCGGGACAGGGCTTTGTTGACGGCTACACCTTC. Protein sequence: CASSPSGQGFVDGYTF.

The chain couples TRBV7-2 to TRBJ1-6; TRBD1 aligns across 7 bases. CDR1 and CDR2 from the germline V gene are SGHTA and FQGNSA. Germline trimming cut 4 bases from V and 7 bases from J; bases unmatched to any gene: 7. This CDR3 contains 15 residues. The CDR3 loop reads CASSSAAGQNSPLHF. CDR3 nucleotide sequence: TGTGCCAGCAGCTCCGCCGCGGGACAGAATTCACCCCTCCACTTT.

CDR3 bases: TGTGCCTGGAGTATAGGTGGAGGGAGCAATCAGCCCCAGCATTTT. It encodes CAWSIGGGSNQPQHF. The chain couples TRBV30 to TRBJ1-5; unclear D gene. The V end was cut by 2 bases, the J end by 1 base, with 12 bases between. CDR1 is GTSNPN, CDR2 SVGIG, per germline (reference sequence). There are 15 residues in the CDR3.

This clone came up a few times. The rearrangement links TRBV3-1 (or the pseudogene TRBV3-2) to TRBJ2-2; 7 nucleotides align to TRBD2. The junction had 4 bases not matched to a gene; V was cut back by 7 bases and J by 2 bases. CDR1 is LGHDT and CDR2 is YNNKEL in the germline V gene (reference sequence). This CDR3 has 14 amino acids. The CDR3 region has the DNA TGTGCCAGCAAGACTAGCCGAAACACCGGGGAGCTGTTTTTT. Protein product: CASKTSRNTGELFF.

V and J are TRBV14 and TRBJ1-3; D ambiguous. Germline lookup yields CDR1 SGHDN and CDR2 FVKESK. There are 13 residues in the CDR3. The germline V and J ends were trimmed by 4 bases and 5 bases, with 9 bases remaining between them. The CDR3 reads CASSPDFRNTIYF. The CDR3 region has the DNA TGTGCCAGCAGCCCAGACTTCCGAAACACCATATATTTT.

The V call is TRBV28, the J call TRBJ1-2, with 8 bases that match TRBD1. Germline CDR1 MDHEN, CDR2 SYDVKM. This CDR3 comprises 14 residues. V lost 4 bases to trimming and J lost 7 bases; unmatched junction nucleotides: 8. The DNA of the CDR3 is TGTGCCAGCAGTTCCCCAGCGACAGGGGCTGGCTACACCTTC. It translates to CASSSPATGAGYTF.

This rearrangement joins TRBV24-1 to TRBJ2-2; 7 bases fit TRBD1. V was clipped by 9 bases and J by 5 bases; unmatched bases: 11. This CDR3 is built from 15 residues. CDR1 KGHDR and CDR2 SFDVKD come from the germline V gene. In nucleotides, the CDR3 is TGTGCCACCGCCCGTGGGTCAGGGGGAACCGGGGAGCTGTTTTTT. Amino acids: CATARGSGGTGELFF.

The chain couples TRBV19 to TRBJ1-3; D gene uncertain. This CDR3 region has 15 residues. V was pared by 5 bases and J by 0 bases, with 11 bases between. CDR1 LNHDA and CDR2 SQIVND come from the germline V gene (reference sequence). CDR3 sequence (DNA): TGTGCCAGTAGTCTTTCCGCCTACTCTGGAAACACCATATATTTT. It codes for CASSLSAYSGNTIYF.

This chain uses TRBV11-2 with TRBJ2-7; 12 bases match TRBD2. CDR1 and CDR2 from the germline V gene are SGHAT and FQNNGV. The V segment lost 5 bases and the J segment 0 bases; nucleotides outside the gene matches: 11. This CDR3 contains 18 residues. The CDR3 loop is CASSPGLAGNFISYEQYF. CDR3 sequence (DNA): TGTGCCAGCAGCCCGGGACTAGCGGGTAACTTTATCTCCTACGAGCAGTACTTC. Full variable domain (remainder filled in from reference TRBV11-2 and TRBJ2-7): EAGVAQSPRYKIIEKRQSVAFWCNPISGHATLYWYQQILGQGPKLLIQFQNNGVVDDSQLPKDRFSAERLKGVDSTLKIQPAKLEDSAVYLCASSPGLAGNFISYEQYFGPGTRLTVT.